This TCR beta chain was recorded in a study of control samples from healthy donors and cancer patients. Profiled with immunoSEQ multiplex PCR; TCRdb holds only in-frame clones, not every one. The sample yields roughly 150,000 clones, 70% to 90% seen once. The CDR3 covers 14 residues. Germline loops: CDR1 SGHTA, CDR2 FQGNSA. V was pared by 5 bases and J by 13 bases, with 24 bases between. The TCR originated in a young man in good health. The sample was blood. The chain is built from TRBV7-2 and TRBJ2-7, with D perhaps being TRBD1 or TRBD2 (6 bases each). Here the CDR3 DNA reads TGTGCCAGCAGCAAGGAGGGGACATCAGCTTCGCCATACTTC. This sequence encodes CASSKEGTSASPYF.